These 4 T cell receptor beta chains were sequenced from one sample in a study of human T cells and chemical hapten exposure. TCRdb itself ran the RACE reads through MiXCR, one entry per CDR3 protein. The profile shows roughly 75,000 distinct CDR3 sequences, approximately 8.6% of them singletons. Time point described: healthy volunteer bleed at 6 weeks. The total RNA was obtained from whole blood that was not fractionated. Sequencing was carried out using whole blood. These receptors were obtained from a female donor in good health. Some clones in this sample may be carry-over from other donors' samples.

This clonotype was seen many times. Sequence at one end of the junction differs from germline and may be a read error. The CDR3 region is CSARDRGGLISSYNEQFF. The CDR3 nucleotides are TGCAGTGCGAGAGACAGGGGAGGCCTGATCAGCTCCTACAATGAGCAGTTCTTC. The rearrangement links TRBV20-1 to TRBJ2-1, with 8 bases that match TRBD1. The CDR3 totals 18 residues. Looked up from germline, CDR1 is DFQATT and CDR2 is SNEGSKA (reference sequence).

This clonotype appeared many times. The chain has TRBV29-1 and TRBJ1-2; D perhaps matches TRBD1 (5 bases). The CDR3 contains 12 residues. CDR1 is SQVTM and CDR2 is ANQGSEA in the germline V gene. CDR3 amino acids: CTSLGGRDGYTF. The CDR3 DNA is TGCACCTCCTTGGGGGGACGAGATGGCTACACCTTC.

This clonotype was detected many times. This rearrangement joins TRBV12-3 or TRBV12-4 to TRBJ1-1; 7 bases map to TRBD1. J gave up 3 bases and V 2 bases, and 6 bases lay outside the gene matches. The CDR3 runs to 15 residues. The CDR3 DNA reads as TGTGCCAGCAGTTTAAGACAGGGAGAGGACACTGAAGCTTTCTTT. Translating it yields CASSLRQGEDTEAFF.

Comment on this clonotype: A much more abundant neighbour one base away suggests this may be a read error. The chain recombines TRBV6-5 with TRBJ1-1, with D perhaps matching TRBD1 (5 bases). CDR1 MNHEY and CDR2 SVGAGI come from the germline V gene. V lost 2 bases and J 3 bases, leaving 10 bases between the germline ends. There are 14 residues in the CDR3. CDR3 bases: TGTGCCAGCAGTTACCCAGACAGTGACACTGAAGCTTTCTTT. Translating it yields CASSYPDSDTEAFF.